These 27 T cell receptor beta chains originate from one sample sequenced in a study of monozygotic twins with inflammatory bowel disease. Reprocessing the 5' RACE reads, TCRdb reports a single entry for every CDR3 protein and omits DNA. Across fewer than 450,000 distinct CDR3 sequences, the top ten clones capture approximately 2.4% of the sample. Sequencing was done on a sample of blood. The receptors were gathered from a human donor with ulcerative colitis or Crohn's disease, or a healthy co-twin of an affected twin (not recorded which).

V is TRBV7-9 and J is TRBJ2-7; TCRdb names TRBD1, which stays unverified in the absence of DNA. CDR3 length: 15 amino acids. CDR1 and CDR2 (germline): SEHNR, FQNEAQ (reference sequence). The CDR3 spells CASSPLDRVMHEQYF.

The V gene is TRBV6-2 or TRBV6-3, the J gene TRBJ1-2. The CDR3 runs 15 residues. The germline CDR1 and CDR2 sequences are MNHEY and SVGEGT. The CDR3 spells CASTILHQDPYGYTF.

V is TRBV20-1 and J is TRBJ2-7; with no DNA, the TCRdb D assignment of TRBD1 cannot be verified. The CDR3 extends over 15 amino acids. Germline V CDR1 and CDR2: DFQATT, SNEGSKA (reference sequence). Here the CDR3 reads CSARRWGEVQNEQYF.

The chain has TRBV27 and TRBJ2-3. The CDR3 sequence is 15 residues long. CDR1 MNHEY and CDR2 SMNVEV come from the germline V gene (reference sequence). Here the CDR3 reads CASSPEVASWDTQYF.

CDR3 sequence reads: CASSSGLLSNQPQHF. The V call is TRBV7-9, the J call TRBJ1-5. The CDR3 contains 15 residues. Germline lookup yields CDR1 SEHNR and CDR2 FQNEAQ (reference sequence).

V and J are TRBV15 and TRBJ2-2; TCRdb lists TRBD2, though no DNA is available to test this call. This CDR3 contains 14 residues. The germline gives CDR1 LNHNV, CDR2 YYDKDF (reference sequence). CDR3 residues: CATSRDLEGTELFF.

The genes are TRBV5-1 and TRBJ2-2; checking the TCRdb D call of TRBD1 is not possible without DNA. The CDR3 contains 15 residues. In germline, CDR1 is SGHRS, CDR2 YFSETQ. CDR3 amino acids: CASSLAEAPTGELFF.

The chain combines TRBV20-1 with TRBJ2-7; absent DNA, TCRdb's TRBD1 call cannot be checked. CDR3 length: 14 residues. Germline V lookup: CDR1 DFQATT, CDR2 SNEGSKA (reference sequence). CDR3 sequence: CSASQGQAPYEQYF.

This chain links TRBV12-3 or TRBV12-4 with TRBJ2-7; TCRdb proposes TRBD1, but this gene call is untestable without DNA. The CDR3 totals 16 residues. The CDR3: CASSPNSGTGSYEQYF.

This rearrangement joins TRBV6-2 or TRBV6-3 to TRBJ1-5; the TCRdb call, TRBD1, lacks DNA for checking. This CDR3 is built from 15 residues. The germline V gene encodes CDR1 MNHEY and CDR2 SVGEGT. CDR3 region: CASSFSGTQNQPQHF.

This chain connects TRBV3-1 to TRBJ1-5; TCRdb's D gene call, TRBD1, goes unchecked for lack of DNA. The CDR3 has 13 residues. The germline V gene has CDR1 LGHDT and CDR2 YNNKEL (reference sequence). CDR3 sequence: CASSRQGSYPQHF.

The rearrangement joins TRBV4-3 to TRBJ1-5. CDR3 length equals 13 residues. Germline assignment: CDR1 LGHNA and CDR2 YSLEER. CDR3 sequence reads: CASSQGLGEPQHF.

V usage is TRBV4-1 and J usage is TRBJ1-4; TCRdb's assignment of TRBD1 cannot be checked, as there is no DNA. CDR1 is MGHRA, CDR2 YSYEKL, per germline. This CDR3 is 16 amino acids long. CDR3 protein: CASSQPRTATNEKLFF.

The V gene is TRBV6-4, the J gene TRBJ1-5; TCRdb returns TRBD1, unconfirmable since there is no DNA. This CDR3 is 13 amino acids long. Germline CDR1 MRHNA, CDR2 SNTAGT. This chain's CDR3 is CASSTQENQPQHF.

The J gene is TRBJ1-3, the V gene TRBV12-3 or TRBV12-4. The CDR3 covers 15 residues. The CDR3 is CASSLFAGSGNTIYF.

J is TRBJ2-2 and V is TRBV7-2; TCRdb indicates TRBD2, and absent DNA this call remains unverified. In germline, CDR1 is SGHTA, CDR2 FQGNSA. The CDR3 length is 16 residues. CDR3: CASSLVASGGPGELFF. Complete variable domain (other parts from reference TRBV7-2 and TRBJ2-2): GAGVSQSPSNKVTEKGKDVELRCDPISGHTALYWYRQSLGQGLEFLIYFQGNSAPDKSGLPSDRFSAERTGGSVSTLTIQRTQQEDSAVYLCASSLVASGGPGELFFGEGSRLTVL.

The V gene is TRBV6-5, the J gene TRBJ2-3; the TCRdb D gene call, TRBD1, has no DNA to confirm it. Germline V gene sequence: CDR1 MNHEY, CDR2 SVGAGI. The CDR3 covers 14 residues. The CDR3 here is CASSYQDRVTTQYF.

This chain joins TRBV3-1 and TRBJ2-1. Looked up from germline, CDR1 is LGHDT and CDR2 is YNNKEL (reference sequence). CDR3 length: 11 residues. The CDR3 here is CASSHANEQFF.

The gene calls are TRBV5-1 and TRBJ1-2; the TCRdb call, TRBD1, lacks DNA for checking. The CDR3 spans 13 residues. Germline CDR1 reads SGHRS; CDR2 reads YFSETQ. CDR3 residues: CASSYGQGGSYTF.

The rearrangement links TRBV7-9 to TRBJ2-5; TCRdb's D call, TRBD2, is unchecked because there is no DNA. The CDR3 consists of 12 residues. The germline V gene encodes CDR1 SEHNR and CDR2 FQNEAQ (reference sequence). CDR3 sequence reads: CASSLQRETQYF.

This chain joins TRBV24-1 and TRBJ1-4; the D call from TCRdb, TRBD1, cannot be confirmed without DNA. Germline assignment: CDR1 KGHDR and CDR2 SFDVKD. This CDR3 is 18 amino acids long. The CDR3 loop reads CATSDPQKQGSTNEKLFF.

The chain employs TRBV18 and TRBJ1-6; lacking DNA, the TRBD1 call made by TCRdb goes unchecked. The germline CDR1 and CDR2 sequences are KGHSH and LQKENI. This CDR3 region has 15 residues. CDR3: CATSGQFTDNSPLHF.

The rearrangement joins TRBV5-1 to TRBJ2-2. The CDR3 sequence is 15 residues long. Germline-derived CDR1 and CDR2 are SGHRS and YFSETQ. This CDR3 reads CASSLDSSGTGELFF.

This chain links TRBV7-9 with TRBJ1-5; TCRdb reports TRBD1, a call that lacks DNA to check it against. CDR3 size: 17 residues. The V gene's germline CDR1 is SEHNR and CDR2 FQNEAQ (reference sequence). CDR3: CASSRGSGGIGNQPQHF.

This rearrangement joins TRBV29-1 to TRBJ1-1; with no DNA, the TCRdb D assignment of TRBD1 cannot be verified. The germline V gene has CDR1 SQVTM and CDR2 ANQGSEA. The CDR3 runs 14 residues. CDR3 loop: CSVEEGAGYTEAFF.

This rearrangement joins TRBV28 to TRBJ1-1; absent DNA, TCRdb's TRBD1 call cannot be checked. Germline CDR1 MDHEN, CDR2 SYDVKM. This CDR3 contains 13 residues. The CDR3: CASSFEGYSEAFF.

This sequence joins TRBV9 and TRBJ1-5; TCRdb's assignment of TRBD1 cannot be checked, as there is no DNA. This CDR3 is built from 16 residues. CDR1 SGDLS and CDR2 YYNGEE come from the germline V gene. The CDR3 reads CASTYTGFISNQPQHF. Full variable domain (remainder filled in from reference TRBV9 and TRBJ1-5): DSGVTQTPKHLITATGQRVTLRCSPRSGDLSVYWYQQSLDQGLQFLIQYYNGEERAKGNILERFSAQQFPDLHSELNLSSLELGDSALYFCASTYTGFISNQPQHFGDGTRLSIL.